This TCR beta chain was recorded in a study of blood T cell repertoires in COVID-19 (dated by TCRdb to 2018 to 2020). About the full investigation: The collaborator samples originated in the United States, Italy and Spain and spanned the acute and convalescent phases of COVID-19. Deeply sampled blood TCRbeta repertoires from subjects exposed to, actively infected with, or recovered from COVID-19 were included in the dataset. The material from the prospective study consisted of cDNA or gDNA derived from T cells, B-cell-depleted T cells, or PBMCs. The repertoires were made available in a free public database intended to serve as a resource for research on the immune response to SARS-CoV-2. The samples were drawn from the first 160 participants of the ongoing ImmuneRACE study and from 950 to 1,500 subjects provided by 6 global collaborators. The sample metadata nearly always contained a de-identified subject ID, COVID-19 status, age in years and sex. HLA class I and class II types, where available, came from metadata supplied by the sample provider rather than from assay-based typing. On the study overall, not on this receptor specifically: The quantity of clinical and demographic metadata differed by source and by participant and was supplied without curation.

As concerns this clone: This receptor's antigen is unknown. Base qualities are not at hand, and no much larger clone is one base apart.

TCRbeta CDR3 regions were amplified from genomic DNA by means of the immunoSEQ Assay, a bias-controlled multiplex PCR. In the original analysis: Nucleated cell counts per sample were estimated from amplification of reference gene primers within the assay. Sequence reads were collapsed and filtered to measure the absolute abundance of every unique TCRbeta CDR3 rearrangement. For each sample, productive Simpson clonality was calculated as the square root of Simpson's diversity index over productive rearrangements. Held by TCRdb, this immuneACCESS table contains in-frame sequences only and omits some clones. Under half of the omission traces to an unresolved V gene where checked; the cause of the rest is unknown. V, J and clone size reflect that table, while D and trimming were determined from the DNA. The sample profile shows fewer than 200,000 clones; 80% of them were found once. The top ten constitute 6.5% of the sample.

The collaborating institutions used their own protocols to collect whole blood in K2EDTA tubes. For TCRbeta analysis, collaborator samples were shipped as frozen whole blood, as isolated PBMCs, or as DNA extracted from either sample type. The CDR3 spans 13 residues, from the cysteine through the phenylalanine. Solely the CDR3 DNA is kept, with 39 bases framed from the first base. In the germline V gene, CDR1 corresponds to MNHEY and CDR2 to SVGAGI. V gives up 6 bases and J gives up 1 base, and the segment between their germline ends measures 6 bases. The source of this sequence is a man between 65 and 80 years old with active or convalescent COVID-19. In this chain, TRBV6-5 is recombined with TRBJ1-4; the D region possibly corresponds to TRBD1 (5 bases align). Sequenced: peripheral blood. The CDR3 reads CASRGGTNEKLFF. The nucleotides read TGTGCCAGCAGGGGGGGAACTAATGAAAAACTGTTTTTT.